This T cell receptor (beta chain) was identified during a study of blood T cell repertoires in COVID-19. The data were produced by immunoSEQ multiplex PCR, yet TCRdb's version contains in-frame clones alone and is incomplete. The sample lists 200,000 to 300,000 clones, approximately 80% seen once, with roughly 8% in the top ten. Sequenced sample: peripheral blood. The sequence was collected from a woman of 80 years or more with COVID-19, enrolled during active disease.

CDR3 nucleotides: TGTGCCAGCAGCTTATTGAGAGGGGAAAAACTGTTTTTT. It codes for CASSLLRGEKLFF. The chain combines TRBV7-2 with TRBJ1-4; D unclear. This CDR3 contains 13 residues. V was shortened by 2 bases and J by 8 bases, with 9 bases between the two germline ends. CDR1 is SGHTA and CDR2 is FQGNSA in the germline V gene. Full variable domain (rest looked up from reference TRBV7-2 and TRBJ1-4): GAGVSQSPSNKVTEKGKDVELRCDPISGHTALYWYRQSLGQGLEFLIYFQGNSAPDKSGLPSDRFSAERTGGSVSTLTIQRTQQEDSAVYLCASSLLRGEKLFFGSGTQLSVL.